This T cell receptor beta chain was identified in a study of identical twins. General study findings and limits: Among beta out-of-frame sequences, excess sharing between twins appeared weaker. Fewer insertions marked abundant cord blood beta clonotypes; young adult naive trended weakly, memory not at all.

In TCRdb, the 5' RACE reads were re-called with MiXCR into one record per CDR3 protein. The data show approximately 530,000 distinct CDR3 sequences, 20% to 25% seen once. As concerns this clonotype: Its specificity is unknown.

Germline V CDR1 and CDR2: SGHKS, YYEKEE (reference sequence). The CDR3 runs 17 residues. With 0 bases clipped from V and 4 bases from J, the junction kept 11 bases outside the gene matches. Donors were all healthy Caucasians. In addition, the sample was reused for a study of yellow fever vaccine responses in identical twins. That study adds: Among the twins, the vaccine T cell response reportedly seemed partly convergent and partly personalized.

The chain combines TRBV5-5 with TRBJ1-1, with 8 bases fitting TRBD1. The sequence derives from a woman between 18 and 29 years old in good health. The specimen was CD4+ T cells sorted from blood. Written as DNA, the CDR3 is TGTGCCAGCAGCTTGGGCTTTATCGCCAGGGGGCCCACTGAAGCTTTCTTT. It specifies CASSLGFIARGPTEAFF.